Given below is one T cell receptor (beta chain) in context. As yet, its antigen is unknown. The germline V gene encodes CDR1 SNHLY and CDR2 FYNNEI. V dropped 6 bases and J dropped 0 bases, with 18 bases sitting between them. The CDR3 totals 17 residues. These data belong to a study of OX40 agonist ivuxolimab in advanced cancers. The overall study: Every 2 weeks, ivuxolimab was infused into the patients intravenously at between 0.01 and 10 mg/kg.

TCRdb's copy holds only in-frame clones and misses some; the assay was immunoSEQ multiplex PCR. The sample has around 68,000 clones; roughly nine tenths are singletons. Whole-study findings and limits: Specificity for antigen went undetermined in the expanded peripheral T cells. In CD8+ T cells, expanded clones were on average more numerous than in CD4+.

This receptor was obtained from an adult with an advanced solid tumor such as melanoma, head and neck, liver or kidney cancer. The source material was CD4+ or CD8+ T cells sorted from blood, sampled in a trial of the OX40 agonist ivuxolimab. This sequence joins TRBV2 and TRBJ1-3, with D uncertain. CDR3 nucleotides: TGTGCCAGCAGCGAAAGGTCTGACGGATTCTCTGGAAACACCATATATTTT. Residues: CASSERSDGFSGNTIYF.